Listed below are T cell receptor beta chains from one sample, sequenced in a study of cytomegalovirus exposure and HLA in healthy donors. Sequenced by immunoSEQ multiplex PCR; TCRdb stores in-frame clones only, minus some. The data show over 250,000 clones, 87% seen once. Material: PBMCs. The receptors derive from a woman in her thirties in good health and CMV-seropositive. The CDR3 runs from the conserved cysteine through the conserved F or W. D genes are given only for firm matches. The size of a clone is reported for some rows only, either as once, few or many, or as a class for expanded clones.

cdr3_nt: TGTGCCTCCTCCGACAGGGGAAGAACCTACGAGCAGTACTTC
cdr3_aa: CASSDRGRTYEQYF
v_call: TRBV30
d_call: TRBD1
j_call: TRBJ2-7
clone_size: once

cdr3_nt: TGTGCCAGCAGCCAGGGGCCCATGTATAATTCACCCCTCCACTTT
cdr3_aa: CASSQGPMYNSPLHF
v_call: TRBV7-3
d_call: -
j_call: TRBJ1-6
clone_size: once

cdr3_nt: TGTGCCAGCAGACAGAGTTATTTGGCCTACGAGCAGTACTTC
cdr3_aa: CASRQSYLAYEQYF
v_call: TRBV2
d_call: -
j_call: TRBJ2-7
clone_size: -

cdr3_nt: TGTGCCAGCAGCCAAGATCCCGCGCGGATGATAGGGGGCGGCTATGGCTACACCTTC
cdr3_aa: CASSQDPARMIGGGYGYTF
v_call: TRBV4-2
d_call: TRBD1
j_call: TRBJ1-2
clone_size: -

cdr3_nt: TGTGCCAGCTCACTCGGGACTAGCGGGACCAGCTCCCAGGGGACCCAGTACTTC
cdr3_aa: CASSLGTSGTSSQGTQYF
v_call: TRBV18
d_call: TRBD2
j_call: TRBJ2-5
clone_size: -

cdr3_nt: TGTGCCAGCAGTGGTGGGGGACAGGGATCTGAAAAACTGTTTTTT
cdr3_aa: CASSGGGQGSEKLFF
v_call: TRBV6-1
d_call: TRBD1
j_call: TRBJ1-4
clone_size: -

cdr3_nt: TGTGCCAGCAGCGCCCCGGGGGGGCCAAGAGATGAGCAGTTCTTC
cdr3_aa: CASSAPGGPRDEQFF
v_call: TRBV9
d_call: TRBD2
j_call: TRBJ2-1
clone_size: -

cdr3_nt: TGTGCCAGCAGCTTATTTTTCTCCCCCTACGAGCAGTACTTC
cdr3_aa: CASSLFFSPYEQYF
v_call: TRBV7-2
d_call: -
j_call: TRBJ2-7
clone_size: -

cdr3_nt: TGTGCCAGCAGCCCCCCCACAGGGAAAGATTCCTACGAGCAGTACTTC
cdr3_aa: CASSPPTGKDSYEQYF
v_call: TRBV5-6
d_call: -
j_call: TRBJ2-7
clone_size: -

cdr3_nt: TGTGCCAGCAGCCATGGGGACAGAACCTACGAGCAGTACTTC
cdr3_aa: CASSHGDRTYEQYF
v_call: TRBV16
d_call: TRBD1
j_call: TRBJ2-7
clone_size: -

cdr3_nt: TGTGCCTGGAGTACGGGGGGTAGGATGAACACTGAAGCTTTCTTT
cdr3_aa: CAWSTGGRMNTEAFF
v_call: TRBV30
d_call: -
j_call: TRBJ1-1
clone_size: -

cdr3_nt: TGTGCCAGCTCACCAGTCGGGACTAGACCCTACGAGCAGTACTTC
cdr3_aa: CASSPVGTRPYEQYF
v_call: TRBV18
d_call: TRBD2
j_call: TRBJ2-7
clone_size: -

cdr3_nt: TGTGCCAGCCCAAAGGGGGCAGGTATCACTGAAGCTTTCTTT
cdr3_aa: CASPKGAGITEAFF
v_call: TRBV6-6
d_call: TRBD1
j_call: TRBJ1-1
clone_size: -

cdr3_nt: TGCGCCAGCAGCCGGCGCAGGGAGGGCTACAATGAGCAGTTCTTC
cdr3_aa: CASSRRREGYNEQFF
v_call: TRBV4-3
d_call: TRBD2
j_call: TRBJ2-1
clone_size: -

cdr3_nt: TGTGCCACCGGGTCCACAGATACGCAGTATTTT
cdr3_aa: CATGSTDTQYF
v_call: TRBV27
d_call: -
j_call: TRBJ2-3
clone_size: -

cdr3_nt: TGTGCCAGCTCACCTACAGAAACCGTCTACGAGCAGTACTTC
cdr3_aa: CASSPTETVYEQYF
v_call: TRBV18
d_call: -
j_call: TRBJ2-7
clone_size: -

cdr3_nt: TGTGCCAGCAGTTTTCAGGGGCGTTTTCAGGGTATTAACGAGCAGTACTTC
cdr3_aa: CASSFQGRFQGINEQYF
v_call: TRBV28
d_call: -
j_call: TRBJ2-7
clone_size: -

cdr3_nt: TGCGCCAGCAGCCAACGGGACACCTCCTACGAGCAGTACTTC
cdr3_aa: CASSQRDTSYEQYF
v_call: TRBV5-1
d_call: -
j_call: TRBJ2-7
clone_size: -

cdr3_nt: TGTGCCAGCAGCCCCGGGACACACGACTACAATTCACCCCTCCACTTT
cdr3_aa: CASSPGTHDYNSPLHF
v_call: TRBV7-9
d_call: -
j_call: TRBJ1-6
clone_size: few

cdr3_nt: TGTGCCAGCAGCGTCGGGGGGGCCGCAGATACGCAGTATTTT
cdr3_aa: CASSVGGAADTQYF
v_call: TRBV9
d_call: TRBD2
j_call: TRBJ2-3
clone_size: -

cdr3_nt: TGTGCCAGCAGCTTTGGACAGGGAGACTATGGCTACACCTTC
cdr3_aa: CASSFGQGDYGYTF
v_call: TRBV7-9
d_call: TRBD1
j_call: TRBJ1-2
clone_size: -

cdr3_nt: TGTGCCAGCACCCCCTCTCCGGGACTAGCGGGATGGGGTGAGCAGTTCTTC
cdr3_aa: CASTPSPGLAGWGEQFF
v_call: TRBV25-1
d_call: TRBD2
j_call: TRBJ2-1
clone_size: -

cdr3_nt: TGTGCCAGCAGTTCCGGTTTGCACGACAGAAACAGCTACGAGCAGTACTTC
cdr3_aa: CASSSGLHDRNSYEQYF
v_call: TRBV6-9
d_call: -
j_call: TRBJ2-7
clone_size: -

cdr3_nt: TGTGCCACCAGCAGAGATCCGCAAGGGGCTGGGGGCTACACCTTC
cdr3_aa: CATSRDPQGAGGYTF
v_call: TRBV15
d_call: -
j_call: TRBJ1-2
clone_size: -

cdr3_nt: TGTGCCAGCAGTTACGATGGCTACGAGCAGTACTTC
cdr3_aa: CASSYDGYEQYF
v_call: TRBV6-5
d_call: -
j_call: TRBJ2-7
clone_size: once

cdr3_nt: TGTGCCAGCGCGCTGGGACGGGCGAACGAGCAGTACTTC
cdr3_aa: CASALGRANEQYF
v_call: TRBV5-4
d_call: -
j_call: TRBJ2-7
clone_size: -

cdr3_nt: TGTGCCAGCAGCTACCAAGAGACCCAGTACTTC
cdr3_aa: CASSYQETQYF
v_call: TRBV7-8
d_call: -
j_call: TRBJ2-5
clone_size: -

cdr3_nt: TGTGCCAGCAGTTTATACGGGACAGGGGGCCGAAATACCGGGGAGCTGTTTTTT
cdr3_aa: CASSLYGTGGRNTGELFF
v_call: TRBV27
d_call: TRBD1
j_call: TRBJ2-2
clone_size: once

cdr3_nt: TGTGCCAGCAGAATAGGGACAGTCTATAGCAATCAGCCCCAGCATTTT
cdr3_aa: CASRIGTVYSNQPQHF
v_call: TRBV28
d_call: TRBD1
j_call: TRBJ1-5
clone_size: once

cdr3_nt: TGTGCCAGCAGCCCCCCTGGTTGGAACACTGAAGCTTTCTTT
cdr3_aa: CASSPPGWNTEAFF
v_call: TRBV7-2
d_call: -
j_call: TRBJ1-1
clone_size: once

cdr3_nt: TGCGCCAGCAGCCAAGTAGGCAGTGTCCCCTATGGCTACACCTTC
cdr3_aa: CASSQVGSVPYGYTF
v_call: TRBV4-1
d_call: -
j_call: TRBJ1-2
clone_size: -

cdr3_nt: TGCGCCAGCAGCCAAGAATGGTGGAACACCGGGGAGCTGTTTTTT
cdr3_aa: CASSQEWWNTGELFF
v_call: TRBV4-3
d_call: -
j_call: TRBJ2-2
clone_size: -

cdr3_nt: TGTGCCAGCAGTGAAGGACGGGCCTATAATTCACCCCTCCACTTT
cdr3_aa: CASSEGRAYNSPLHF
v_call: TRBV25-1
d_call: -
j_call: TRBJ1-6
clone_size: -

cdr3_nt: TGTGCCACCCTCCTAACCGGGACAGGGGGCGCGCAGAAAATCGGTGAGCAGTTCTTC
cdr3_aa: CATLLTGTGGAQKIGEQFF
v_call: TRBV2
d_call: TRBD1
j_call: TRBJ2-1
clone_size: -

cdr3_nt: TGCAGCGTTGTCGAAGGGACCTCTGGGGCCAACGTCCTGACTTTC
cdr3_aa: CSVVEGTSGANVLTF
v_call: TRBV29-1
d_call: -
j_call: TRBJ2-6
clone_size: -

cdr3_nt: TGTGCCACCAAGAGCGGGGGGGACCACGAGCAGTACTTC
cdr3_aa: CATKSGGDHEQYF
v_call: TRBV15
d_call: TRBD2
j_call: TRBJ2-7
clone_size: -

cdr3_nt: TGTGCCTGGAATCTCTTGTCCAGCACAGATACGCAGTATTTT
cdr3_aa: CAWNLLSSTDTQYF
v_call: TRBV30
d_call: -
j_call: TRBJ2-3
clone_size: -

cdr3_nt: TGTGCCAGCAGCCCTCAGCGGGGGGGCAAGACCGGGGAGCTGTTTTTT
cdr3_aa: CASSPQRGGKTGELFF
v_call: TRBV7-3
d_call: TRBD2
j_call: TRBJ2-2
clone_size: -

cdr3_nt: TGTGCCAGCTCACCCCCAAGAGGGGCTAACTATGGCTACACCTTC
cdr3_aa: CASSPPRGANYGYTF
v_call: TRBV18
d_call: -
j_call: TRBJ1-2
clone_size: -

cdr3_nt: TGTGCCAGCAGCCTAACTGGGAATTCCTACGAGCAGTACTTC
cdr3_aa: CASSLTGNSYEQYF
v_call: TRBV14
d_call: -
j_call: TRBJ2-7
clone_size: -

cdr3_nt: TGTGCCAGCAGCTTAACGGGCTATCTTCAAGAGACCCAGTACTTC
cdr3_aa: CASSLTGYLQETQYF
v_call: TRBV7-3
d_call: -
j_call: TRBJ2-5
clone_size: -

cdr3_nt: TGCGCCAGCAGCTCAGGGGACCGCTCCTACAATGAGCAGTTCTTC
cdr3_aa: CASSSGDRSYNEQFF
v_call: TRBV5-1
d_call: -
j_call: TRBJ2-1
clone_size: -

cdr3_nt: TGCGCCAGCAGCCAAGCCGGGACGCCGAACTATGGCTACACCTTC
cdr3_aa: CASSQAGTPNYGYTF
v_call: TRBV4-1
d_call: -
j_call: TRBJ1-2
clone_size: -

cdr3_nt: TGTGCCAGCAGCGCACACTCGACTGGGGCCAACGTCCTGACTTTC
cdr3_aa: CASSAHSTGANVLTF
v_call: TRBV9
d_call: -
j_call: TRBJ2-6
clone_size: -

cdr3_nt: TGTGCCAGCAGTGACGCGGGATTAAGCAAAAACATTCAGTACTTC
cdr3_aa: CASSDAGLSKNIQYF
v_call: TRBV2
d_call: -
j_call: TRBJ2-4
clone_size: -

cdr3_nt: TGCGCCAGCAGCCAAGAAGGTTTTAATGAGCAGTTCTTC
cdr3_aa: CASSQEGFNEQFF
v_call: TRBV4-1
d_call: -
j_call: TRBJ2-1
clone_size: -

cdr3_nt: TGTGCCAGCACTAGAAGGGGTTCAGGAAACACCATATATTTT
cdr3_aa: CASTRRGSGNTIYF
v_call: TRBV7-8
d_call: -
j_call: TRBJ1-3
clone_size: -

cdr3_nt: TGTGCCAGCAGTTCGATCCGGACAGGGCACGAGCAGTACTTC
cdr3_aa: CASSSIRTGHEQYF
v_call: TRBV6-5
d_call: TRBD1
j_call: TRBJ2-7
clone_size: -

cdr3_nt: TGCGCCAGCAGCCAGGTCGCGGGAAGGCAGTACTTC
cdr3_aa: CASSQVAGRQYF
v_call: TRBV4-3
d_call: -
j_call: TRBJ2-7
clone_size: -

cdr3_nt: TGTGCCAGGATGGACCCACGCTCCTACGAGCAGTACTTC
cdr3_aa: CARMDPRSYEQYF
v_call: TRBV2
d_call: -
j_call: TRBJ2-7
clone_size: -

cdr3_nt: TGTGCCAGCACCCAAACGCCTGGGGAGCTGTTTTTT
cdr3_aa: CASTQTPGELFF
v_call: TRBV28
d_call: -
j_call: TRBJ2-2
clone_size: -

cdr3_nt: TGTGCCAGCAGCTTGACAGGGTACTATGGCTACACCTTC
cdr3_aa: CASSLTGYYGYTF
v_call: TRBV5-6
d_call: -
j_call: TRBJ1-2
clone_size: -

cdr3_nt: TGTGCCAGCAGCTTAGGTGGGACGATGTTCGACACCGGGGAGCTGTTTTTT
cdr3_aa: CASSLGGTMFDTGELFF
v_call: TRBV13
d_call: -
j_call: TRBJ2-2
clone_size: once

cdr3_nt: TGTGCCAGCAGTGACAGGGTCGGGATTCAGCCCCAGCATTTT
cdr3_aa: CASSDRVGIQPQHF
v_call: TRBV2
d_call: -
j_call: TRBJ1-5
clone_size: -

cdr3_nt: TGTGCCAGCAGCTTAGGATTCCCGGACAGGGAAGGAGCTTTCTTT
cdr3_aa: CASSLGFPDREGAFF
v_call: TRBV7-9
d_call: TRBD1
j_call: TRBJ1-1
clone_size: -

cdr3_nt: TGTGCCAGCAGTTTTGTTCAGAATCAGCCCCAGCATTTT
cdr3_aa: CASSFVQNQPQHF
v_call: TRBV27
d_call: -
j_call: TRBJ1-5
clone_size: -

cdr3_nt: TGTGCCATCACCCAGGGATCCTATGGCTACACCTTC
cdr3_aa: CAITQGSYGYTF
v_call: TRBV10-3
d_call: -
j_call: TRBJ1-2
clone_size: -

cdr3_nt: TGTGCCAGCAGTTTATCGGCGGGCAGGGCAGGACCCTCCTATAATTCACCCCTCCACTTT
cdr3_aa: CASSLSAGRAGPSYNSPLHF
v_call: TRBV27
d_call: -
j_call: TRBJ1-6
clone_size: -

cdr3_nt: TGTGCCAGCAGTGACAGGGTAAAGTTGGCGGGTGAGCAGTACTTC
cdr3_aa: CASSDRVKLAGEQYF
v_call: TRBV28
d_call: TRBD1
j_call: TRBJ2-7
clone_size: -